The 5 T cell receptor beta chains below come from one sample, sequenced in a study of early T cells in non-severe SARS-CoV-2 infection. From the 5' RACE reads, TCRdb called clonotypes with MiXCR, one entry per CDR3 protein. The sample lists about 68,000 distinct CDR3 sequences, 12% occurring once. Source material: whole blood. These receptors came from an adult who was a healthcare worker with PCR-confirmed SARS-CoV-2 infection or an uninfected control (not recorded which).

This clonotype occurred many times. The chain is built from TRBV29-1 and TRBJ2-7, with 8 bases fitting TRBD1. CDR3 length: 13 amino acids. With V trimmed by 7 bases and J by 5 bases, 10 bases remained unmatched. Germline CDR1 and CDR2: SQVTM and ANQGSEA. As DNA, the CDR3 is TGCAGCGCCGGGGACAGGTATCCTAACGAGCAGTACTTC. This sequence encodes CSAGDRYPNEQYF.

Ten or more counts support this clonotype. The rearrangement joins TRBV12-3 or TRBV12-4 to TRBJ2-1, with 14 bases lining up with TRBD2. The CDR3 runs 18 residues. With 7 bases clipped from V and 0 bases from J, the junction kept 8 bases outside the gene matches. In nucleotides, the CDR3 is TGTGCCAGCACTTGGGGGACTAGCGGGGGTAGCTCCTACAATGAGCAGTTCTTC. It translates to CASTWGTSGGSSYNEQFF.

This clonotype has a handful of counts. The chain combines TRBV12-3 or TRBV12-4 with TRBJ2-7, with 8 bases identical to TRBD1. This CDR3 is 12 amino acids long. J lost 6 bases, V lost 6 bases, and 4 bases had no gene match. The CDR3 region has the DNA TGTGCCAGCAGCTCGGACAGGGCCGAGCAGTACTTC. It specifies CASSSDRAEQYF.

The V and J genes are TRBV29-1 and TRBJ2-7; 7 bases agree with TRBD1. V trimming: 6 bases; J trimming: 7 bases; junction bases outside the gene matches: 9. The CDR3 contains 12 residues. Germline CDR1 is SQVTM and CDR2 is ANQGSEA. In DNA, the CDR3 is TGCAGCGTCGGACGACAGGGTTGGGAGCAGTACTTC. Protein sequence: CSVGRQGWEQYF.

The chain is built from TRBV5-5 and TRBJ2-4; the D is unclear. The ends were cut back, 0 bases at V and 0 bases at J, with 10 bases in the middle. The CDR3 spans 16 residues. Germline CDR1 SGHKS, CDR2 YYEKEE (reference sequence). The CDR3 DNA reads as TGTGCCAGCAGCTTGGGTTTTTTGGTAGCCAAAAACATTCAGTACTTC. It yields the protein CASSLGFLVAKNIQYF.